This TCR beta chain is drawn from a study of blood T cells in healthy people across ages (dated by TCRdb to between 2014 and 2016). Looking at the study overall: Template switching captured roughly one uniquely barcoded TCR beta cDNA molecule per two T cells in model experiments. To track age-related changes in TCR beta repertoire diversity, the study relied on deep sequencing normalized with unique cDNA molecular identifiers. The donors were split into four age groups: young (average 16 years), middle-aged (39), aged (over 55) and long-lived (under 85). To avoid experimental bias, donors of different ages were randomly spread across the sequencing lanes. Two additional independent replicas of 1 million unique cDNA reads from the same blood draw were analyzed for two donors (one aged 18 to 30 and one aged 80 or older). Study-level results and caveats: Because profiling used bulk unsorted PBMCs, naive and antigen-experienced compartments could not be compared conclusively. Compared with the aged group, the long-lived group had more naive CD4+ T cells, fewer expanded clones and increased TCR diversity, a pattern suggesting age selection. Estimates of total diversity based on one million sequenced T cells were considered lower bounds and underestimates. Observed TCR beta diversity per million T cells fell roughly linearly with age, and a significant reduction was already apparent by age around 40. Observed TCR beta diversity correlated strongly with the percentage of naive T cells measured by flow cytometry. Because donor CMV infection status was unknown, age-related changes in expanded clonotypes were potentially confounded.

Turning to this clonotype: Its antigen specificity is not known. No base quality information exists; no much larger clone differs at one position.

Systemically healthy Caucasian individuals from Russia, 35 to 40 in total and aged about 6 to 90 years, were included as donors. Each donor gave ten milliliters of peripheral blood, drawn into EDTA-treated Vacutainer tubes. Ficoll-Paque density-gradient centrifugation was used to isolate PBMCs, with at least 7 million per sample. Trizol reagent was used to extract total RNA from PBMCs, with at least 5.5 micrograms per sample. For every donor, flow cytometry on a PBMC aliquot measured the percentage of naive CD45RAhigh/CD27high T cells. Preparation of the library involved 5' RACE. The sample was run on an Illumina HiSeq 2500. A second PCR of roughly 7 to 12 cycles was performed with a sample-barcoded 5' primer and a J-beta primer mix. A unique molecular identifier was introduced onto each TCR beta cDNA molecule by a template-switch 5' adaptor carrying 12 random nucleotides. At least 2.5 million CDR3-containing paired-end reads were obtained from each sample. All of the RNA was converted into first-strand cDNA using the Mint cDNA synthesis kit, with a TRBC-specific oligonucleotide serving as the primer. All cDNA was treated with uracil-DNA glycosylase and then went through a first 18-cycle PCR with the universal primers M1SS and BC2_uni_R. As for the authors' bioinformatics: For normalization, 1 million high-quality reads were randomly selected from each sample, with every read carrying a distinct molecular identifier. Instead of being binned into consensus sequences, reads with shared molecular identifiers were discarded. MiTCR, set to a Q25 quality threshold and the strictest error-elimination algorithm, was used for CDR3 identification, clonotype clustering and error correction. A nonparametric unseen species model with Euler transformation was used to estimate a lower bound on total TCR beta diversity. The public reads were reprocessed in TCRdb via fastp at Q25 and MiXCR, keeping in-frame beta chains. Entries that share a CDR3 protein sequence are merged under the most common genes and DNA. TCRdb, not the authors, supplied the V and J calls. The sample has around 1,700,000 distinct CDR3 sequences on record, over 25% of them singletons. Less than 9.5% of the sample is taken by the ten largest.

The CDR3 starts with the cysteine, ends with the phenylalanine, and has 13 residues. The only DNA kept is the CDR3, 39 bases in frame from the first base. The V and J ends are trimmed by 2 bases and 4 bases, leaving 8 bases between them. CDR1 is given as SNHLY and CDR2 as FYNNEI, both from the germline V gene. The receptor was derived from a woman in her 30s in good health. Here the chain combines TRBV2 and TRBJ1-2; confidence is insufficient to name the D gene. The sample taken for sequencing was blood. In nucleotide form, the sequence is TGTGCCAGCAGTGAACAGATCTTCTATGGCTACACCTTC. Translated, this is CASSEQIFYGYTF.